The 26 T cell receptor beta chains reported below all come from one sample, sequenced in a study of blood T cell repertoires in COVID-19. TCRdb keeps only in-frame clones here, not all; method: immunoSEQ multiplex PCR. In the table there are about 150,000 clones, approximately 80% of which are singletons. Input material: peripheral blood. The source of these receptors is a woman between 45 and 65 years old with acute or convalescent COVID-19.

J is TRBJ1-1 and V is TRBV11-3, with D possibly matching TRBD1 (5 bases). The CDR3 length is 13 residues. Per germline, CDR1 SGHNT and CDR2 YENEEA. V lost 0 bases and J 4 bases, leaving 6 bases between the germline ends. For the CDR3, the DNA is TGTGCCAGCAGCTTAGAGGGGGGCACTGAAGCTTTCTTT. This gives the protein CASSLEGGTEAFF.

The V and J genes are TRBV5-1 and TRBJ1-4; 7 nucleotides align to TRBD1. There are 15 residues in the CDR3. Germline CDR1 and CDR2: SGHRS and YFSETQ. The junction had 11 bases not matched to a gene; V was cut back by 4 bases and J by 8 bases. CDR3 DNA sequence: TGCGCCAGCAGCAGCGGACAGGCTAGAGAAGAAAAACTGTTTTTT. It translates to CASSSGQAREEKLFF. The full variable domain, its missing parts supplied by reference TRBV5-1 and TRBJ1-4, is KAGVTQTPRYLIKTRGQQVTLSCSPISGHRSVSWYQQTPGQGLQFLFEYFSETQRNKGNFPGRFSGRQFSNSRSEMNVSTLELGDSALYLCASSSGQAREEKLFFGSGTQLSVL.

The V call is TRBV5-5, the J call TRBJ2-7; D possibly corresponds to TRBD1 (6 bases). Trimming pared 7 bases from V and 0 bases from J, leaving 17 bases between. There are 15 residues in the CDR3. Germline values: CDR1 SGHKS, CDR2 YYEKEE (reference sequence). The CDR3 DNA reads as TGTGCCAGCGGGATAACAGGGAGCTTCTCCTACGAGCAGTACTTC. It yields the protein CASGITGSFSYEQYF.

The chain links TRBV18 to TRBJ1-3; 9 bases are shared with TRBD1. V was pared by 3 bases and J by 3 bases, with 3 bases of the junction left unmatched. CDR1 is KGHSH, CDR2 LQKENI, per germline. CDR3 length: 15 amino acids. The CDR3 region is CASSPRDRDGNTIYF. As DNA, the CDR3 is TGTGCCAGCTCACCGAGGGACAGGGATGGAAACACCATATATTTT.

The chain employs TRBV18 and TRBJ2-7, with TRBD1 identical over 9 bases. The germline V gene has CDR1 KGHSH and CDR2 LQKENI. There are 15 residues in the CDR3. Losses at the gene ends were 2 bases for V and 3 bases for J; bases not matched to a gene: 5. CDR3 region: CASSPTGTGSYEQYF. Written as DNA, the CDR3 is TGTGCCAGCTCACCAACCGGGACAGGGAGCTACGAGCAGTACTTC.

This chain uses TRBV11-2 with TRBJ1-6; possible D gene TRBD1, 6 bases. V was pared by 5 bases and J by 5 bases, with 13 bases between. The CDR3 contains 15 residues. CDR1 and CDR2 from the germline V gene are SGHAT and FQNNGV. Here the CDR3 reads CASSVQGFDNSPLHF. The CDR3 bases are TGTGCCAGCAGCGTCCAGGGGTTTGATAATTCACCCCTCCACTTT. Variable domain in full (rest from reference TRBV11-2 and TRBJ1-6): EAGVAQSPRYKIIEKRQSVAFWCNPISGHATLYWYQQILGQGPKLLIQFQNNGVVDDSQLPKDRFSAERLKGVDSTLKIQPAKLEDSAVYLCASSVQGFDNSPLHFGNGTRLTVT.

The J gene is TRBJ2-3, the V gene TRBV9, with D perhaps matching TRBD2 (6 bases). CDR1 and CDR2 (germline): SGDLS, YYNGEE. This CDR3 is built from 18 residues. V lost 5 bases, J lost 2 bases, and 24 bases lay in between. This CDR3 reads CASSARRGRSLNTDTQYF. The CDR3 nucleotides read TGTGCCAGCAGTGCCAGGCGGGGAAGGTCCTTAAACACAGATACGCAGTATTTT.

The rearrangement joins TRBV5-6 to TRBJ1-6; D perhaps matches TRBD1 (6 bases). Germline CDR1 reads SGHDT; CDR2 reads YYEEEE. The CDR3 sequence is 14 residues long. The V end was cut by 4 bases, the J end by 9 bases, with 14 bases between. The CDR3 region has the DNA TGTGCCAGCAGCCCCATCACAGGGAGTTCACCCCTCCACTTT. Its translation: CASSPITGSSPLHF.

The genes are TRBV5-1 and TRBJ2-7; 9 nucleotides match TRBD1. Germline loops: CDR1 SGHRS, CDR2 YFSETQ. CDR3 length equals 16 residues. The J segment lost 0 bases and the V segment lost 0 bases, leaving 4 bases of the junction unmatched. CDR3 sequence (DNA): TGCGCCAGCAGCTTGGACTTACAGGGGGCCTCCTACGAGCAGTACTTC. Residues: CASSLDLQGASYEQYF.

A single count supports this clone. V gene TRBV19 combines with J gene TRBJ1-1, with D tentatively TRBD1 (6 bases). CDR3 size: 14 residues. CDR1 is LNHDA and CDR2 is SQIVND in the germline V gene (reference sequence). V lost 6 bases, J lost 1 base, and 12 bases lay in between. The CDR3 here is CASSSQGQNTEAFF. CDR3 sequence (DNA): TGTGCCAGTAGCTCGCAGGGACAGAACACTGAAGCTTTCTTT.

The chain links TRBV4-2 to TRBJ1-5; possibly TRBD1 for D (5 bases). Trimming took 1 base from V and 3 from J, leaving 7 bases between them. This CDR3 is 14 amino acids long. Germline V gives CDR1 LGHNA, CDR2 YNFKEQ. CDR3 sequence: CASSQGQFNQPQHF. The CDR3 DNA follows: TGTGCCAGCAGCCAAGGACAGTTCAATCAGCCCCAGCATTTT.

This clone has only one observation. The CDR3, as DNA: TGTGCCAGCAGCTTAAATGGACAGGGCGATGGCTACACCTTC. This gives the protein CASSLNGQGDGYTF. This rearrangement joins TRBV7-3 to TRBJ1-2; 8 nucleotides align to TRBD1. Germline CDR1 reads SGHTA; CDR2 reads FQGTGA. The CDR3 is 14 amino acids. J lost 6 bases, V lost 1 base, and 4 bases had no gene match.

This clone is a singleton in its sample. The CDR3 spells CASSLGRLKSSYNEQFF. The DNA of the CDR3 is TGTGCCAGCAGCTTAGGCAGGCTAAAGAGCTCCTACAATGAGCAGTTCTTC. The genes are TRBV7-6 and TRBJ2-1; D gene uncertain. The CDR3 totals 17 residues. Germline CDR1 is SGHVS and CDR2 is FNYEAQ. Deletions cut 1 base from V and 0 bases from J, with 13 bases between.

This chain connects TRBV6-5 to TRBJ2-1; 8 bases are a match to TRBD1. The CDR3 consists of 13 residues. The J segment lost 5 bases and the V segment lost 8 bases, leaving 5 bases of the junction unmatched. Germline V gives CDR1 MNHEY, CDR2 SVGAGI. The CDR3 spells CASPGTGNNEQFF. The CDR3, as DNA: TGTGCCAGCCCCGGGACAGGAAACAATGAGCAGTTCTTC.

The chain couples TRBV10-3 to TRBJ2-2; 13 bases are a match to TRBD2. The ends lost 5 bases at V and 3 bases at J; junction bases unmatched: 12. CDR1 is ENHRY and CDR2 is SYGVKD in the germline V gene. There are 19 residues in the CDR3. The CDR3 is CAISPRTSGGASYTGELFF. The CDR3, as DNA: TGTGCCATCAGTCCTCGAACTAGCGGGGGGGCCAGTTACACCGGGGAGCTGTTTTTT.

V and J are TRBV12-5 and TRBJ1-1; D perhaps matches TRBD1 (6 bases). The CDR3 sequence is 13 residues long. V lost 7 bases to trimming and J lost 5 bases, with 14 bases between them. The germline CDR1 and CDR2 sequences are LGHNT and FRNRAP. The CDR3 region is CASAFGGATEAFF. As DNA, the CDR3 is TGTGCTAGTGCCTTTGGGGGGGCTACTGAAGCTTTCTTT. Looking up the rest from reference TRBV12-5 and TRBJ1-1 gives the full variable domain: DARVTQTPRHKVTEMGQEVTMRCQPILGHNTVFWYRQTMMQGLELLAYFRNRAPLDDSGMPKDRFSAEMPDATLATLKIQPSEPRDSAVYFCASAFGGATEAFFGQGTRLTVV.

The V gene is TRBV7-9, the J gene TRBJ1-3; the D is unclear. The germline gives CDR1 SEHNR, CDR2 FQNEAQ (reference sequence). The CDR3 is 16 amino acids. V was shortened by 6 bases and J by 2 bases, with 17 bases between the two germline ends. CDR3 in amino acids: CASSLEPSFAGNTIYF. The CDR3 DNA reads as TGTGCCAGCAGTCTAGAACCCTCATTTGCTGGAAACACCATATATTTT.

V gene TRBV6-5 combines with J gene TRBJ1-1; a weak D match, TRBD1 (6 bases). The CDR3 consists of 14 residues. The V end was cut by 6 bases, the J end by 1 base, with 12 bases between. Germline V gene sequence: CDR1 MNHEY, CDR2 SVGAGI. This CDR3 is CASSSTGANTEAFF. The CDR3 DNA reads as TGTGCCAGCAGCTCGACAGGAGCGAACACTGAAGCTTTCTTT.

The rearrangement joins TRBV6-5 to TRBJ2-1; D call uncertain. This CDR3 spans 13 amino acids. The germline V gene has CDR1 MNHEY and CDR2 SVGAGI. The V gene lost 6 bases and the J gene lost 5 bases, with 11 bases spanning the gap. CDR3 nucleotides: TGTGCCAGCAGCTCGACTTGGAACAATGAGCAGTTCTTC. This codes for CASSSTWNNEQFF.

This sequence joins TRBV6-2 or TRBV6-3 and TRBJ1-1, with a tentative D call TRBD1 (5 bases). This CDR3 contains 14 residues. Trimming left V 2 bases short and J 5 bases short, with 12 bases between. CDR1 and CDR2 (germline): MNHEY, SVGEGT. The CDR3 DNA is TGTGCCAGCAGTTACAGCCAGGGAAGGACTGAAGCTTTCTTT. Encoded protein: CASSYSQGRTEAFF.

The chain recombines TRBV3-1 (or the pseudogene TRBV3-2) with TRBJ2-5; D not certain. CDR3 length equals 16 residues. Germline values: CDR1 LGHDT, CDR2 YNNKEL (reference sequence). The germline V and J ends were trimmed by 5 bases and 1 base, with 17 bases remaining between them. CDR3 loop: CASSESSPQAQETQYF. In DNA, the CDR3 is TGTGCCAGCAGCGAATCCTCCCCGCAGGCCCAAGAGACCCAGTACTTC.

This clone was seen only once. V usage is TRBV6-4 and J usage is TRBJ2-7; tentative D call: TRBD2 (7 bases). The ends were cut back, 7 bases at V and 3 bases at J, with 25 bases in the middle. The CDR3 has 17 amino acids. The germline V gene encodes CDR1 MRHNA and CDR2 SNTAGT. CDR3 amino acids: CASIHSGAGDSDYEQYF. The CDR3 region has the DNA TGTGCCAGCATCCATTCGGGGGCGGGGGATTCTGACTACGAGCAGTACTTC.

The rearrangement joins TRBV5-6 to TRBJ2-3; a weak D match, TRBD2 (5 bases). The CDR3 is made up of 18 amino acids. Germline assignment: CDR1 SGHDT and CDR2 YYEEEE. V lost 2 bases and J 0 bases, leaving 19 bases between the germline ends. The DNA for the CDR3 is TGTGCCAGCAGCTTTCCACGGGGTTATAACCCTAGCACAGATACGCAGTATTTT. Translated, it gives CASSFPRGYNPSTDTQYF.

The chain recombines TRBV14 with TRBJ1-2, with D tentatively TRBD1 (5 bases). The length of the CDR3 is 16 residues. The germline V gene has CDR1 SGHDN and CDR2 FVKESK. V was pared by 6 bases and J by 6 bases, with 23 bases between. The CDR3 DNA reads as TGTGCCAGCAGAAGTTCAGGGTTAGGGGTTTATAATGGCTACACCTTC. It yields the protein CASRSSGLGVYNGYTF.

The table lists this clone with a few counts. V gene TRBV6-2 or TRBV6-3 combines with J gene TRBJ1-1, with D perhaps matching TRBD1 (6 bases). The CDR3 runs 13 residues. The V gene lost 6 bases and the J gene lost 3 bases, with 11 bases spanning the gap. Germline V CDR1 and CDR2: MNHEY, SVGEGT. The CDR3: CASSSDSHTEAFF. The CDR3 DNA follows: TGTGCCAGCAGCTCGGACAGTCACACTGAAGCTTTCTTT.

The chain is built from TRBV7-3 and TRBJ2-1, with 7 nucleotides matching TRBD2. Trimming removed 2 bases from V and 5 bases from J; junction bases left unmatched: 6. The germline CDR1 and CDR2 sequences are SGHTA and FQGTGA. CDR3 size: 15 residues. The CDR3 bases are TGTGCCAGCAGCTTAGGCTTGAGCGGGGACAATGAGCAGTTCTTC. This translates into CASSLGLSGDNEQFF.